This T cell receptor beta chain derives from a study of beta chain features in type 1 diabetes. Findings and caveats of the study: Among all four CD4+ subsets, Type 1 diabetes patients had TCRB CDR3s that were moderately but significantly shorter.

This clone was seen a few times. Its specificity is not known. The sample carries other DNA sequences with the same CDR3. The CDR3 consists of 12 residues. The V end lost 0 bases, the J end lost 4 bases, and 3 bases lay between the germline ends. Looked up from germline, CDR1 is MGHRA and CDR2 is YSYEKL. The investigators reverse transcribed all of the isolated RNA, so they sequenced expressed TCRB transcripts. Profiling relied on immunoSEQ multiplex PCR, and the TCRdb table lists in-frame clones only, not all of them. Found here are 550,000 to 850,000 clones, 13% of them singletons; the top ten hold about 0.02%.

The TCR comes from a man younger than 35 with type 1 diabetes. Sequenced material: naive CD4+ T cells from blood. J is TRBJ2-5 and V is TRBV4-1; D unclear. CDR3 loop: CASSQEGETQYF. The CDR3 bases are TGCGCCAGCAGCCAAGAAGGAGAGACCCAGTACTTC.